This T cell receptor (beta chain) was found in a study of cytomegalovirus exposure and HLA in healthy donors. The study's findings and limits: The tendency of first-cohort TCR clusters to co-occur in the roughly 130 validation repertoires emerged from a later analysis. A classifier reportedly called cytomegalovirus status with high sensitivity and specificity. Among TCR beta chains, those listed as cytomegalovirus-associated numbered some 170. Most TCR sequences were seen very rarely across donors, but some public TCRs occurred in many.

This clone was found a few times. Its specificity is unknown. CDR3 length: 12 amino acids. TCRdb's copy holds only in-frame clones and misses some; the assay was immunoSEQ multiplex PCR. Here the sample spans around 150,000 clones, 86% being singletons. This clonotype was sampled from a woman aged 18-29 years in good health and CMV-seronegative. The chain uses TRBV21-1 and TRBJ1-4; TRBD1, as called in the table, went unchecked against the DNA. TRBV21-1 is described as a pseudogene. Sequenced: PBMCs. The CDR3 DNA is TGTGCCAGCATCAAGGACAGGGGGGAACTGTTTTTT. It codes for CASIKDRGELFF.